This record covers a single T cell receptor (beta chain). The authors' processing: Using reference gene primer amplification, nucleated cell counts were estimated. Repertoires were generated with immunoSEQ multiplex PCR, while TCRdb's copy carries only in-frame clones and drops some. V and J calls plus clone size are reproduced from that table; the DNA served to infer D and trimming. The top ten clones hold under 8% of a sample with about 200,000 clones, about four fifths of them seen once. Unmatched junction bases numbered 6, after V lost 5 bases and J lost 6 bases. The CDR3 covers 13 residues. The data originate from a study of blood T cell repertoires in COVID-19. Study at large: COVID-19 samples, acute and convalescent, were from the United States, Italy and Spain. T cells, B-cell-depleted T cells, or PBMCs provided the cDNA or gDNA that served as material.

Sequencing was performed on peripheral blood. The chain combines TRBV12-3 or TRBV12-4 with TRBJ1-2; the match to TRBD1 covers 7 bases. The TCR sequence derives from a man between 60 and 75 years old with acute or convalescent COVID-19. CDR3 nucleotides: TGTGCCAGCAGTGTACAGGGGCTTAATGGCTACACCTTC. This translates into CASSVQGLNGYTF.